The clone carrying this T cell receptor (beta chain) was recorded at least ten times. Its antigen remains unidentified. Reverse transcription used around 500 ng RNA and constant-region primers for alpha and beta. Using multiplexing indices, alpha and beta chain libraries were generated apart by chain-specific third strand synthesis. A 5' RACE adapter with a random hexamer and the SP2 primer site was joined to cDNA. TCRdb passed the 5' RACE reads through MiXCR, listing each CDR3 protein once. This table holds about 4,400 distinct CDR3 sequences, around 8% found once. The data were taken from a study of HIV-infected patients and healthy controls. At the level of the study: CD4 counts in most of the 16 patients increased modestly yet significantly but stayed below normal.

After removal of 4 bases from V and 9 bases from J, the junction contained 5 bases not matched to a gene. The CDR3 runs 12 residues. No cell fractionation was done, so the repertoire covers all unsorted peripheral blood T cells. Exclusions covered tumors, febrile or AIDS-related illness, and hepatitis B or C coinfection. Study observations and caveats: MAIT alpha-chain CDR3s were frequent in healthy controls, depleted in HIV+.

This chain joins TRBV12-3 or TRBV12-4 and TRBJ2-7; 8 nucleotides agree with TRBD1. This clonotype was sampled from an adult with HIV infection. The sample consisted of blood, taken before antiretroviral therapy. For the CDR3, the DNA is TGTGCCAGCAGTTCAGGACAGGGAGGGCAGTACTTC. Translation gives CASSSGQGGQYF.